What follows are 3 T cell receptor beta chains derived from one specimen sequenced in a study of T cell changes during pregnancy in multiple sclerosis. Produced via immunoSEQ multiplex PCR; TCRdb's table is partial and in-frame only. The sample shows approximately 40,000 clones, about nine tenths of them seen only once. The specimen comprised CD4+ T cells from peripheral blood mononuclear cells, sampled in the third trimester of pregnancy. Receptor source: a female donor in good health, enrolled as a control in a pregnancy study.

The V gene is TRBV5-5, the J gene TRBJ2-7; D perhaps matches TRBD1 (6 bases). The CDR3 consists of 16 residues. The V and J ends lost 0 bases and 3 bases respectively, with 16 bases between them. Germline CDR1 is SGHKS and CDR2 is YYEKEE (reference sequence). CDR3 DNA sequence: TGTGCCAGCAGCTTGGTCCGGTCAGGGGTCTTCTACGAGCAGTACTTC. It is translated as CASSLVRSGVFYEQYF.

The V gene is TRBV6-5, the J gene TRBJ2-1; no firm D call. The CDR3 spans 12 residues. V lost 5 bases, J lost 10 bases, and 12 bases lay in between. Germline CDR1 MNHEY, CDR2 SVGAGI. DNA of the CDR3: TGTGCCAGCAGTCCACTATCAATGGAGCAGTTCTTC. This encodes CASSPLSMEQFF.

This chain connects TRBV5-4 to TRBJ2-3, with D unclear. The CDR3 has 14 residues. From germline, CDR1 is SGHNT and CDR2 YYREEE (reference sequence). V was shortened by 0 bases and J by 2 bases, with 7 bases between the two germline ends. CDR3 DNA sequence: TGTGCCAGCAGCTTGGTCCAGAACACAGATACGCAGTATTTT. Its protein product is CASSLVQNTDTQYF.